Described below is a single T cell receptor (beta chain) sequence and its context. Its antigen remains unknown. Data came from immunoSEQ multiplex PCR; TCRdb stores just in-frame clones and leaves some out. The table records over 100,000 clones, roughly 85% of them present only once. This sample is drawn from a study of T cell responses to AZD1222 COVID-19 vaccine. Study-wide results and limits: White British donors predominated, females outnumbered males, and clonal diversity was possibly underestimated. Repertoire collection took place solely once the T cell response had peaked. In the spike-specific TCR repertoire, nearly half reportedly target unmutated variant regions. Dominant at 160-218 and 743-854, vaccine-associated CD4 TCRs also spanned spike.

The sequences come from peripheral blood, collected 28 days after the second dose of the MenACWY control vaccine. This TCR was sampled from an adult who received the MenACWY meningococcal vaccine as a control.

The CDR3: CASSSQGGDLTEQFF. The CDR3, as DNA: TGTGCCAGCAGCTCTCAAGGGGGGGATCTTACTGAGCAGTTCTTC. This rearrangement joins TRBV7-2 to TRBJ2-1, with D possibly matching TRBD2 (7 bases). Germline V CDR1 and CDR2: SGHTA, FQGNSA. With 4 bases removed from V and 9 bases from J, the gap between germline ends came to 19 bases. The CDR3 is made up of 15 amino acids. The full variable domain, completed using reference TRBV7-2 and TRBJ2-1, is GAGVSQSPSNKVTEKGKDVELRCDPISGHTALYWYRQSLGQGLEFLIYFQGNSAPDKSGLPSDRFSAERTGGSVSTLTIQRTQQEDSAVYLCASSSQGGDLTEQFFGPGTRLTVL.